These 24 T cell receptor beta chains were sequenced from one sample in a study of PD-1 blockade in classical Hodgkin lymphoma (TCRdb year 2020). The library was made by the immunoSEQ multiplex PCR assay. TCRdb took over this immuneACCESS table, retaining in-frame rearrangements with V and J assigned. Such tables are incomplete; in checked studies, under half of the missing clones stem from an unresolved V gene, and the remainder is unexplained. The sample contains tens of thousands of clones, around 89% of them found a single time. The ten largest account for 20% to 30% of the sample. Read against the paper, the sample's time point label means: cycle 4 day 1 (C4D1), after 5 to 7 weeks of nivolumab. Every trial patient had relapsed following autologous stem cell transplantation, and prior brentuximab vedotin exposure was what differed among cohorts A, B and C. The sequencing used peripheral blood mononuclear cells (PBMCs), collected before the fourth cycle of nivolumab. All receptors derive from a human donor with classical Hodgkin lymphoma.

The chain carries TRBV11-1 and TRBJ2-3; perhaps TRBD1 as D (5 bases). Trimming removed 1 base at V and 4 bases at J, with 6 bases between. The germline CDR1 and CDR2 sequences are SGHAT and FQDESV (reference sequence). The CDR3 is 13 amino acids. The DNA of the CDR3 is TGTGCCAGCAGCTTAGACAGGTCAGATACGCAGTATTTT. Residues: CASSLDRSDTQYF.

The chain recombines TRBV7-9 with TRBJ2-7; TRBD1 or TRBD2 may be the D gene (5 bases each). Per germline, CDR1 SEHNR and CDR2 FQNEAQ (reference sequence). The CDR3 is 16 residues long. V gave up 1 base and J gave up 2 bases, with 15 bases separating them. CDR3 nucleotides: TGTGCCAGCAGCTTAGGGTCTTCGGGGACGGCCTACGAGCAGTACTTC. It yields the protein CASSLGSSGTAYEQYF.

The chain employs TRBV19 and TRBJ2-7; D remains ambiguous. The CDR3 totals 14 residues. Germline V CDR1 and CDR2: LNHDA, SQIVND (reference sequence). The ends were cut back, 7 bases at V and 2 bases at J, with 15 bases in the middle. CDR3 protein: CASTAALEPYEQYF. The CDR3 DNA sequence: TGTGCCAGTACCGCAGCTTTGGAACCCTACGAGCAGTACTTC.

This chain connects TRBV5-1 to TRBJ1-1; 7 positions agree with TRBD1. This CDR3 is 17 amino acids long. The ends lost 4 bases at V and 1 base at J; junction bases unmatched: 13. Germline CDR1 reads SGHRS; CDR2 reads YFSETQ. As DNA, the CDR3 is TGCGCCAGCAGCGTGGGCACTAAGGGGGCTGGGAACACTGAAGCTTTCTTT. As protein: CASSVGTKGAGNTEAFF.

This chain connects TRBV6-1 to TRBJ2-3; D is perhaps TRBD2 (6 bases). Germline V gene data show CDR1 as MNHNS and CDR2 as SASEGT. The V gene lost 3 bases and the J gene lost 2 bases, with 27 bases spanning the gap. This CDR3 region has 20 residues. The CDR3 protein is CASSERGIKEYSQYTDTQYF. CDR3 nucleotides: TGTGCCAGCAGTGAGCGGGGTATCAAGGAATACTCCCAGTACACAGATACGCAGTATTTT.

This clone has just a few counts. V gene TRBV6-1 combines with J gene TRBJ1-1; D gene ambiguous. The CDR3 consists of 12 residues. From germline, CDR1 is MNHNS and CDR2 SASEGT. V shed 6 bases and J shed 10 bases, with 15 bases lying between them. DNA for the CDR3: TGTGCCAGCAGGCCTTCGACCGAGATAGCTTTCTTT. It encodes CASRPSTEIAFF.

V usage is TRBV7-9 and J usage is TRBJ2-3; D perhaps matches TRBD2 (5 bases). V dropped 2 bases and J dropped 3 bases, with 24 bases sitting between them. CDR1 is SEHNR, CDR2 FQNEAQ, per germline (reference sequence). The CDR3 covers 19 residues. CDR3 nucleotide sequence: TGTGCCAGCAGCTTATTTACCCTCACGTATCGGGGAGCGACAGATACGCAGTATTTT. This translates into CASSLFTLTYRGATDTQYF.

The CDR3 DNA sequence: TGTGCCAGCAGCTTAGATGCCATTAACTATGGCTACACCTTC. Translation: CASSLDAINYGYTF. The chain links TRBV11-2 to TRBJ1-2; no definite D call. This CDR3 has 14 amino acids. Trimming pared 0 bases from V and 1 base from J, leaving 6 bases between. From germline, CDR1 is SGHAT and CDR2 FQNNGV.

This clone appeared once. The CDR3 spells CAWRGGQSTYEQYF. For the CDR3, the DNA is TGTGCCTGGAGGGGGGGGCAGTCCACCTACGAGCAGTACTTC. The chain carries TRBV30 and TRBJ2-7; a weak D match, TRBD2 (7 bases). The CDR3 has 14 residues. Germline V CDR1 and CDR2: GTSNPN, SVGIG (reference sequence). V lost 3 bases and J 2 bases, leaving 14 bases between the germline ends.

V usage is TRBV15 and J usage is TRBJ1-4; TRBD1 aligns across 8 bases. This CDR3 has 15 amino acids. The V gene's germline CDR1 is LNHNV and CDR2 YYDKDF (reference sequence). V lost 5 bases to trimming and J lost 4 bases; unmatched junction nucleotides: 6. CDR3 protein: CATSARQGLNEKLFF. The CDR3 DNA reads TGTGCCACCAGCGCACGACAGGGGCTTAATGAAAAACTGTTTTTT.

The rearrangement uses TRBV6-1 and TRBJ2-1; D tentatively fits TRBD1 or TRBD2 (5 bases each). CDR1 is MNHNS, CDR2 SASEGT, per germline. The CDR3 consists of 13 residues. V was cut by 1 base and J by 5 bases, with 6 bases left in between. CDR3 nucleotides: TGTGCCAGCAGTGAAGGGGGACACAATGAGCAGTTCTTC. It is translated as CASSEGGHNEQFF.

CDR3 sequence reads: CASSRKGAPAGNTIYF. The CDR3 coding sequence is TGTGCCAGCAGCCGTAAGGGGGCGCCGGCTGGAAACACCATATATTTT. The rearrangement links TRBV5-4 to TRBJ1-3; 7 bases are a match to TRBD1. J gave up 2 bases and V 4 bases, and 9 bases lay outside the gene matches. The CDR3 sequence is 16 residues long. Germline-derived CDR1 and CDR2 are SGHNT and YYREEE (reference sequence).

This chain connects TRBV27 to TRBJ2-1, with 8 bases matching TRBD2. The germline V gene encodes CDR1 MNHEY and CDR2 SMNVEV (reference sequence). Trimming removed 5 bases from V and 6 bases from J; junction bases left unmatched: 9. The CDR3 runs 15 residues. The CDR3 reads CASSPFLAGINEQFF. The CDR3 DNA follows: TGTGCCAGCAGTCCCTTCCTAGCGGGTATCAATGAGCAGTTCTTC.

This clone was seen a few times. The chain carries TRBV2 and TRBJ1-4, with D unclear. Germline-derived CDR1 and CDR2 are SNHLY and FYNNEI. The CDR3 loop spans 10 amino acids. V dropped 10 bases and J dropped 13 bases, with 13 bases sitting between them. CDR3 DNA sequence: TGTGCCACCAGACGGGGAGGACTGTTTTTT. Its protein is CATRRGGLFF.

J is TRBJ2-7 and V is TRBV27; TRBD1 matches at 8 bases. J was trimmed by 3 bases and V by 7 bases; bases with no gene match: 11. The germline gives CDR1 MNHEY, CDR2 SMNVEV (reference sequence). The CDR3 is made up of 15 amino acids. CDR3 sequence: CASTPTGTGDYEQYF. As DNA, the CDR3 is TGTGCCAGCACCCCAACCGGGACAGGCGACTACGAGCAGTACTTC.

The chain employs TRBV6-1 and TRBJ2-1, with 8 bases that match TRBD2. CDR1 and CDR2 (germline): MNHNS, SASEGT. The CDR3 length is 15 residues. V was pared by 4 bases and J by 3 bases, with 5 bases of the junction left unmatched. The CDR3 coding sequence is TGTGCCAGCAGTGTAATAGCGGGACTCTACAATGAGCAGTTCTTC. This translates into CASSVIAGLYNEQFF.

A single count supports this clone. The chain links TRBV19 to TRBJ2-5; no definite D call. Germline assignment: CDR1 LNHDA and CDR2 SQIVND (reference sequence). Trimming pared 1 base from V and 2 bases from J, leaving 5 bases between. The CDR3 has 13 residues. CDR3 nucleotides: TGTGCCAGTAGTATAGGTACGCAAGAGACCCAGTACTTC. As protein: CASSIGTQETQYF.

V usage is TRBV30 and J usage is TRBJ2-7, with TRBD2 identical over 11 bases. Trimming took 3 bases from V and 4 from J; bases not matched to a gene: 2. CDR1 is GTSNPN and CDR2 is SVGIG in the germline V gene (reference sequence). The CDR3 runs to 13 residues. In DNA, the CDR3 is TGTGCCTGGAGGACTAGCGGGATTTACGAGCAGTACTTC. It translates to CAWRTSGIYEQYF.

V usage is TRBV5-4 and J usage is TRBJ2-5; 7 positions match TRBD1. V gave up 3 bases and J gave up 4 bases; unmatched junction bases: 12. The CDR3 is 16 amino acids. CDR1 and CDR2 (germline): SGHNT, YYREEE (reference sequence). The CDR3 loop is CASSSKNDRVGETQYF. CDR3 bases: TGTGCCAGCAGCTCGAAAAACGACAGGGTAGGAGAGACCCAGTACTTC.

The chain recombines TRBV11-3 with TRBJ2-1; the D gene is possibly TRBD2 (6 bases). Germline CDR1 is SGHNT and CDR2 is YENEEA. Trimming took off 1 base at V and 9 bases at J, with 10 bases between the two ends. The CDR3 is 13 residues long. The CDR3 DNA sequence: TGTGCCAGCAGCTTAGGGCTAGCGAGTGAGCAGTTCTTC. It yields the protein CASSLGLASEQFF.

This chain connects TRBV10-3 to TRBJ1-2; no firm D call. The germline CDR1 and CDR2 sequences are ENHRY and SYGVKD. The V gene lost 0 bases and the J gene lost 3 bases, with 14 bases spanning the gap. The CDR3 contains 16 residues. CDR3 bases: TGTGCCATCAGTGAGTCTCCGTTCCCAACGGACTATGGCTACACCTTC. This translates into CAISESPFPTDYGYTF.

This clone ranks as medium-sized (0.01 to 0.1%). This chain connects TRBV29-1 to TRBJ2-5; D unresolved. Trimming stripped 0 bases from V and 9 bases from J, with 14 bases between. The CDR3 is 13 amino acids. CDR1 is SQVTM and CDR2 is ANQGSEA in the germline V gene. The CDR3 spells CSVEDRPTGAQYF. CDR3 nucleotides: TGCAGCGTTGAAGATCGCCCTACTGGCGCCCAGTACTTC.

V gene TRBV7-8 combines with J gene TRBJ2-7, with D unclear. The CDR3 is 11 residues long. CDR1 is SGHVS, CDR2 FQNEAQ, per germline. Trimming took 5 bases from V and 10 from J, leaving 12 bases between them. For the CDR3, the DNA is TGTGCCAGCAGCACATCCGGGTCTCAGTACTTC. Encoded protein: CASSTSGSQYF.

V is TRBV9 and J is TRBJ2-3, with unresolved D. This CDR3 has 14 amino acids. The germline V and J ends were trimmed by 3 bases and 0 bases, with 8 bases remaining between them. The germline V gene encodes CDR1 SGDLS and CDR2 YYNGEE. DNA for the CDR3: TGTGCCAGCAGCGGACGGCTGAGCACAGATACGCAGTATTTT. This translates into CASSGRLSTDTQYF.